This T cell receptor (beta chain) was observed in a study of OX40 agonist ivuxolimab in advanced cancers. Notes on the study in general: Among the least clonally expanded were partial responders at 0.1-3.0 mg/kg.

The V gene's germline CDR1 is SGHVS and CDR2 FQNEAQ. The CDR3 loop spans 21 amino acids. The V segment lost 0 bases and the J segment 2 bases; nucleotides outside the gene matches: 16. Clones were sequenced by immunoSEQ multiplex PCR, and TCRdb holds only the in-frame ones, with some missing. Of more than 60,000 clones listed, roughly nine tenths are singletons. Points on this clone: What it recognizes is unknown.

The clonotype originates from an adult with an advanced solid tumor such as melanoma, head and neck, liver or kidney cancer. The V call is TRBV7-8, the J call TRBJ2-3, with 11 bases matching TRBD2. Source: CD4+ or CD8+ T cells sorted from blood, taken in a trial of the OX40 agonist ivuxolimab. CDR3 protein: CASSLAQGTSGSGGATDTQYF. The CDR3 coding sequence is TGTGCCAGCAGCTTAGCGCAAGGCACTAGCGGGAGTGGGGGGGCCACAGATACGCAGTATTTT.